Listed here are 2 T cell receptor beta chains from one sample, sequenced in a study of T cells in Graves' hyperthyroidism and ophthalmopathy. RNA transcripts served as the template for amplifying TCR beta CDR3 regions. In the first-round RT-PCR of the TCR CDR3, the HTBI primer set was used. Each CDR3 protein gets one entry after TCRdb re-called the multiplex PCR reads with MiXCR. In the table there are just over 550,000 distinct CDR3 sequences, around 42% of which are singletons. Sequencing used peripheral blood or thyroid tissue (not recorded which). All receptors come from a woman aged 18-30 years with Graves' hyperthyroidism.

Turning to this clonotype: Since a much larger clone is just one base distant, this may be a read error. The chain is built from TRBV2 and TRBJ1-5; no firm D call. V shed 7 bases and J shed 8 bases, with 12 bases lying between them. Germline loops: CDR1 SNHLY, CDR2 FYNNEI. This CDR3 has 12 amino acids. The CDR3 sequence is CASTATSEPQHF. The DNA of the CDR3 is TGTGCCAGCACTGCCACGAGTGAGCCCCAGCATTTT.

The CDR3 nucleotides read TGTGCCAGTAGTGCCAGGGTTTATGTGGCAAATCAGCCCCAGCATTTT. It specifies CASSARVYVANQPQHF. The chain is built from TRBV19 and TRBJ1-5; D is perhaps TRBD1 (5 bases). This CDR3 has 16 residues. V was shortened by 5 bases and J by 4 bases, with 18 bases between the two germline ends. In germline, CDR1 is LNHDA, CDR2 SQIVND (reference sequence). The full variable domain, rest sourced from reference TRBV19 and TRBJ1-5, is DGGITQSPKYLFRKEGQNVTLSCEQNLNHDAMYWYRQDPGQGLRLIYYSQIVNDFQKGDIAEGYSVSREKKESFPLTVTSAQKNPTAFYLCASSARVYVANQPQHFGDGTRLSIL.